Listed below are T cell receptor beta chains from one sample, sequenced in a study of T cell changes during pregnancy in multiple sclerosis. The assay was immunoSEQ multiplex PCR, and TCRdb's table has in-frame clones only and misses some. The repertoire holds 85,000 to 100,000 clones, with under 95% as singletons. Specimen: peripheral blood, collected after pregnancy. The receptor source for this set is a female donor with multiple sclerosis, enrolled in a pregnancy study. CDR3s leave out the opening cysteine and the closing phenylalanine or tryptophan. Fields, in order: CDR3 protein, V gene, J gene.

ASNNGGGNEQF	TRBV5-1	TRBJ2-1
ATKRLQENQPQH	TRBV27	TRBJ1-5
ASSPSTFLANTGELF	TRBV27	TRBJ2-2
ASSLDRGKSQPQH	TRBV18	TRBJ1-5
ASSPTWAGASYEQY	TRBV27	TRBJ2-7
ASSFSGSSYEQY	TRBV7-3	TRBJ2-7
ASRGLAGHPSGANVLT	TRBV2	TRBJ2-6
AWRASSYEQY	TRBV30	TRBJ2-7
ASSLPGSLYEQY	TRBV28	TRBJ2-7
ASSHGTGAENLAKNIQY	TRBV27	TRBJ2-4
ASRVSGTNTGELF	TRBV6-1	TRBJ2-2
ASSLGTSGSTDTQY	TRBV7-6	TRBJ2-3
ASAQGFSNEQY	TRBV5-8	TRBJ2-7
ASSVAITSNEQF	TRBV9	TRBJ2-1
ASSQDPRTGGPEAF	TRBV4-3	TRBJ1-1
ASSLNSLVNTEAF	TRBV18	TRBJ1-1
ASSFTGLGGYT	TRBV27	TRBJ1-2
ASRFGTVATNEKLF	TRBV5-5	TRBJ1-4
ASSWGRDNEQF	TRBV2	TRBJ2-1
ASSVGTSVAPGELF	TRBV9	TRBJ2-2
ASSASGTSGRYNEQF	TRBV9	TRBJ2-1
AGTISWELF	TRBV30	TRBJ2-2
ASSPGRGASGWGSYEQY	TRBV5-1	TRBJ2-7
ASSQSTSAYEQY	TRBV5-1	TRBJ2-7
ASTRRVVAGSYEQY	TRBV11-2	TRBJ2-7
ASSQGTKSSYEQY	TRBV4-1	TRBJ2-7
ASSWTEYGYT	TRBV5-6	TRBJ1-2
ASSSITGIPYEQY	TRBV27	TRBJ2-7
ASSSGQGPGTGELF	TRBV7-9	TRBJ2-2
ASTPGGRIYEQY	TRBV7-2	TRBJ2-7
ASSYGTGLNTIY	TRBV7-2	TRBJ1-3
ASSRTSGYEQY	TRBV4-3	TRBJ2-7
ASSPGGVEPNYGYT	TRBV13	TRBJ1-2
ASSGQVFYGYT	TRBV25-1	TRBJ1-2
AISDVGRGTGHNEQF	TRBV10-3	TRBJ2-1
AISEVSVQETQY	TRBV10-3	TRBJ2-5
AWSVGDRGTYGYT	TRBV30	TRBJ1-2
ATKGAVNTGELF	TRBV15	TRBJ2-2
ASSEARGNQPQH	TRBV6-1	TRBJ1-5
ASSAGTANTGELF	TRBV9	TRBJ2-2
ASSGGPGLAGRGEQY	TRBV27	TRBJ2-7
ASSPPTGPSVT	TRBV7-9	TRBJ1-2
ASSYSPGVETQY	TRBV6-6	TRBJ2-5
ASSPFRGSSNQPQH	TRBV27	TRBJ1-5
ASSSGDRGEKLF	TRBV6-6	TRBJ1-4
ASTQGDEQF	TRBV27	TRBJ2-1
ASSPPTSGMSLRSYEQY	TRBV18	TRBJ2-7
ASSWALDRAYEQY	TRBV5-6	TRBJ2-7
ASSDRSYNEQF	TRBV5-4	TRBJ2-1
ASSGRNTGELF	TRBV2	TRBJ2-2
ASNKGRTEAF	TRBV19	TRBJ1-1
ASSRTSGGYNEQF	TRBV10-1	TRBJ2-1
ASSQTNGGGAFNTEAF	TRBV7-8	TRBJ1-1
ASSFWLAGGADTQY	TRBV27	TRBJ2-3